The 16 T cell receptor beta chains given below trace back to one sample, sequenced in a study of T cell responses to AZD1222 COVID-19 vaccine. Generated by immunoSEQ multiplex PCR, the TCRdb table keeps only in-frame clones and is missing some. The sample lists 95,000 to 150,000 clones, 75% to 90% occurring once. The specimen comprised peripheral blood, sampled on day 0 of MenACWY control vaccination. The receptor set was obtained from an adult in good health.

CDR3 nucleotide sequence: TGTGCCAGCAGCTTACAGGGCTTGGGTGAAAAACTGTTTTTT. It specifies CASSLQGLGEKLFF. J is TRBJ1-4 and V is TRBV7-9; a possible D gene is TRBD1 (5 bases). Trimming shortened V by 2 bases and J by 7 bases, and 11 bases separated the two germline ends. The CDR3 spans 14 residues. The V gene's germline CDR1 is SEHNR and CDR2 FQNEAQ (reference sequence).

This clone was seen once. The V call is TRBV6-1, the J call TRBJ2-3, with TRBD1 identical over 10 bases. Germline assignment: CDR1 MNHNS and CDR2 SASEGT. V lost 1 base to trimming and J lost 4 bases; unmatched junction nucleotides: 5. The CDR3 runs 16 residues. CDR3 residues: CASSEVGTGEPDTQYF. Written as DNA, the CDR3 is TGTGCCAGCAGTGAAGTAGGGACAGGGGAACCAGATACGCAGTATTTT.

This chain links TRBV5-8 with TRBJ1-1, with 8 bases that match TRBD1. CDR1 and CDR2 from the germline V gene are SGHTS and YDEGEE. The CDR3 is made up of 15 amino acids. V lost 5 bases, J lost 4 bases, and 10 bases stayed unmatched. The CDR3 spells CASRIQDRASTEAFF. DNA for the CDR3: TGTGCCAGCAGAATCCAGGACAGGGCGAGCACTGAAGCTTTCTTT.

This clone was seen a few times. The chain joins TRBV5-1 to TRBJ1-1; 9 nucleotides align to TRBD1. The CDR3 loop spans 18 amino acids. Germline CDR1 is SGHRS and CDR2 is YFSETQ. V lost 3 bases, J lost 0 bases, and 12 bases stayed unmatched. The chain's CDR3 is CASSYRDRVLSLNTEAFF. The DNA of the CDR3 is TGCGCCAGCAGCTACCGGGACAGGGTTCTGAGTCTGAACACTGAAGCTTTCTTT.

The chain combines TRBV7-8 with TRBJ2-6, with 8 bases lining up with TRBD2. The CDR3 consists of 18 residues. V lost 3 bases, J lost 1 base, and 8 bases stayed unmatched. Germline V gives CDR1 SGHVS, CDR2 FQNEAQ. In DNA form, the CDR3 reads TGTGCCAGCAGCTTCACACTAGCGGCCGCTTCTGGGGCCAACGTCCTGACTTTC. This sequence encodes CASSFTLAAASGANVLTF.

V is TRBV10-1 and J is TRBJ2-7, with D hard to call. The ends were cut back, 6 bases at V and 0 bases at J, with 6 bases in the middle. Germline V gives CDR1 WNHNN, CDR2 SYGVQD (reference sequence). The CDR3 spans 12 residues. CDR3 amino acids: CASRGRSYEQYF. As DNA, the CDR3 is TGCGCCAGCAGAGGACGCTCCTACGAGCAGTACTTC.

The CDR3, as DNA: TGTGCCAGCAGCTTTAATTCGTGGGGAATAGGGAACACTGAAGCTTTCTTT. Its translation: CASSFNSWGIGNTEAFF. The chain has TRBV7-2 and TRBJ1-1; D gene ambiguous. This CDR3 comprises 17 residues. V was trimmed by 3 bases and J by 1 base, leaving 18 bases between them. Per germline, CDR1 SGHTA and CDR2 FQGNSA.

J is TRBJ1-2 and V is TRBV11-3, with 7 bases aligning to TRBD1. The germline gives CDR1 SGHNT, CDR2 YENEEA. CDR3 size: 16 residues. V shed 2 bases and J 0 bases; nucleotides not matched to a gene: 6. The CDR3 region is CASSLTSTGPNYGYTF. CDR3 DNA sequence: TGTGCCAGCAGCTTAACGTCGACAGGGCCTAACTATGGCTACACCTTC.

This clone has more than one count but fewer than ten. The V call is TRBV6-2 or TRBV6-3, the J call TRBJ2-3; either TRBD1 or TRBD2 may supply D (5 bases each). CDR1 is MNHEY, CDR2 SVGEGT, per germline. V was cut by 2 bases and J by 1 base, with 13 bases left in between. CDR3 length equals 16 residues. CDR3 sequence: CASSYPRGAGTDTQYF. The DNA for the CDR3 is TGTGCCAGCAGTTACCCCCGGGGCGCGGGCACAGATACGCAGTATTTT.

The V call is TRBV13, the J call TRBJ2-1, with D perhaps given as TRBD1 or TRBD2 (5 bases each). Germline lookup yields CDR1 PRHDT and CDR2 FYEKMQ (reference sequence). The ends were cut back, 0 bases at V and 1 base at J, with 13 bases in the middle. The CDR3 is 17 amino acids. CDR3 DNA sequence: TGTGCCAGCAGCTTAGGCCCACTAGAGGGGTCCTACAATGAGCAGTTCTTC. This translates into CASSLGPLEGSYNEQFF.

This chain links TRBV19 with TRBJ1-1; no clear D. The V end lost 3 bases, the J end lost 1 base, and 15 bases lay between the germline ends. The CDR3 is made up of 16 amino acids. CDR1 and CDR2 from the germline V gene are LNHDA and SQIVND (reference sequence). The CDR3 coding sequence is TGTGCCAGTAGTATCAGCCGAGGGATTGGGAACACTGAAGCTTTCTTT. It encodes CASSISRGIGNTEAFF.

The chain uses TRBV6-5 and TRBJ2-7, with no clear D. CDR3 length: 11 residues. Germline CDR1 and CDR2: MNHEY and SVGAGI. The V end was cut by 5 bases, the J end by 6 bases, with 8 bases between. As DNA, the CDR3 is TGTGCCAGCAGTACGCCAGGCGAGCAGTACTTC. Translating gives CASSTPGEQYF.

The CDR3 loop is CASSSRGGFTKAGVNEQFF. The CDR3 bases are TGTGCCAGCAGCTCAAGGGGGGGCTTTACTAAGGCGGGAGTCAATGAGCAGTTCTTC. The chain joins TRBV11-3 to TRBJ2-1, with D perhaps matching TRBD2 (7 bases). Trimming took 4 bases from V and 6 from J, leaving 28 bases between them. The V gene's germline CDR1 is SGHNT and CDR2 YENEEA. This CDR3 region has 19 residues.

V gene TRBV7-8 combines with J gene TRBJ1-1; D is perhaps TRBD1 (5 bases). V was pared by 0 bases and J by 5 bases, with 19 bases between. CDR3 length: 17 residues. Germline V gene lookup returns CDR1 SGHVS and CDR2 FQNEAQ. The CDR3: CASSLASNRRPGTEAFF. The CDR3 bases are TGTGCCAGCAGCTTAGCCTCCAATCGCCGACCAGGGACTGAAGCTTTCTTT.

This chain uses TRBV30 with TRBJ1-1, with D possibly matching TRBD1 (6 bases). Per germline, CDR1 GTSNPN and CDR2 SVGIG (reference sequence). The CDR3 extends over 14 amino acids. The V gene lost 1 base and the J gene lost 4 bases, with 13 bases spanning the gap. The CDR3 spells CAWSGRGWGTEAFF. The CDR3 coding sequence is TGTGCCTGGAGTGGCAGGGGTTGGGGCACTGAAGCTTTCTTT.

The CDR3 nucleotides are TGTGCCAGCAGCTCAGGGGAGAACGGCAATCAGCCCCAGCATTTT. Its translation: CASSSGENGNQPQHF. The rearrangement links TRBV5-6 to TRBJ1-5, with D perhaps TRBD1 (6 bases). The V end lost 3 bases, the J end lost 2 bases, and 12 bases lay between the germline ends. This CDR3 region has 15 residues. CDR1 is SGHDT, CDR2 YYEEEE, per germline.